The clone carrying this T cell receptor beta chain has at least ten counts. V lost 3 bases to trimming and J lost 5 bases; unmatched junction nucleotides: 8. CDR1 and CDR2 from the germline V gene are MDHEN and SYDVKM. The CDR3 sequence is 15 residues long. This entry is derived from a study of T cells in Graves' hyperthyroidism and ophthalmopathy. RNA transcripts gave rise to amplified TCR beta CDR3 regions. Using the HTBI primer set, a first-round RT-PCR was run on the TCR CDR3. TCRdb passed the multiplex PCR reads through MiXCR, listing each CDR3 protein once. The sample holds about 210,000 distinct CDR3 sequences, approximately 17% seen once.

The chain joins TRBV28 to TRBJ2-7; TRBD1 agrees at 9 bases. The TCR comes from a man over 45 with Graves' hyperthyroidism. The source material was blood. The CDR3 spells CASSFWGDRDHEQYF. The DNA for the CDR3 is TGTGCCAGCAGTTTCTGGGGGGACAGGGACCACGAGCAGTACTTC.